This T cell receptor beta chain was identified in a study of blood T cells in healthy people across ages. Looking at the study overall: Every two T cells gave about one barcoded beta molecule via template switching.

Combining a sample-barcoded 5' primer with a J-beta primer mix, a second PCR ran for 7 to 11 cycles. TCRdb ran MiXCR on the 5' RACE reads and lists one entry per CDR3 protein. Among some 1.7 million distinct CDR3 sequences listed, over 25% were seen once. Points on this clonotype: Antigen specificity is unknown.

General study findings and limits: Diversity estimates drawn from one million T cells were deemed underestimates. Expanded clonotype shifts may have been confounded, as the donors had an unknown CMV status.

The sample, 7.5 to 10 milliliters of peripheral blood, was drawn from each donor. There are 14 residues in the CDR3. V was pared by 6 bases and J by 0 bases, with 4 bases of the junction left unmatched. Specimen: blood. This TCR came from a woman in her thirties in good health. The chain has TRBV12-3 or TRBV12-4 and TRBJ2-7, with 8 bases lining up with TRBD2. The CDR3 is CASRRSGSSYEQYF. The CDR3 bases are TGTGCCAGCAGACGCAGCGGGAGCTCCTACGAGCAGTACTTC.